A single sample gave rise to the 5 T cell receptor beta chains below, sequenced in a study of blood T cell repertoires in COVID-19. Assay: immunoSEQ multiplex PCR; the TCRdb copy retains only in-frame clones and omits some. The sample records around 250,000 clones, 84% being singletons. Source material: peripheral blood. These receptor sequences come from a woman in her 40s who had recovered from COVID-19.

Worth noting for this clone: This CDR3 is also generated by other DNA sequences in the sample. V is TRBV24-1 and J is TRBJ1-1; D remains unclear. Germline-derived CDR1 and CDR2 are KGHDR and SFDVKD. Trimming cost V 2 bases and J 2 bases, with 2 bases left between them. The CDR3 runs 12 residues. CDR3 in amino acids: CATSDSNTEAFF. The CDR3 coding sequence is TGTGCCACCAGTGATTCAAACACTGAAGCTTTCTTT.

The V call is TRBV28, the J call TRBJ2-4; 9 bases are shared with TRBD1. The CDR3 is 15 amino acids. Losses at the gene ends were 4 bases for V and 7 bases for J; bases not matched to a gene: 8. Germline lookup yields CDR1 MDHEN and CDR2 SYDVKM. The chain's CDR3 is CASSSPGTGWNIQYF. CDR3 nucleotide sequence: TGTGCCAGCAGTTCCCCCGGGACAGGGTGGAACATTCAGTACTTC.

The gene calls are TRBV7-9 and TRBJ1-4, with D possibly TRBD1 on 5 matching bases. Trimming cost V 1 base and J 8 bases, with 11 bases left between them. Germline V gene data show CDR1 as SEHNR and CDR2 as FQNEAQ (reference sequence). The CDR3 sequence is 14 residues long. CDR3 coding DNA: TGTGCCAGCAGCTTAGGCACCCGGGGGGAAAAACTGTTTTTT. This sequence encodes CASSLGTRGEKLFF.

J is TRBJ2-6 and V is TRBV6-5; D is unresolved. The CDR3 is 13 residues long. CDR1 and CDR2 from the germline V gene are MNHEY and SVGAGI. V lost 8 bases, J lost 4 bases, and 9 bases lay in between. The DNA of the CDR3 is TGTGCCAGCCTCGACGGGGGGGCCAACGTCCTGACTTTC. Translation gives CASLDGGANVLTF.

This chain links TRBV9 with TRBJ1-5; D not resolved. The CDR3 totals 15 residues. Trimming left V 0 bases short and J 2 bases short, with 9 bases between. Germline CDR1 is SGDLS and CDR2 is YYNGEE. The CDR3 here is CASSVGYGGNQPQHF. DNA of the CDR3: TGTGCCAGCAGCGTAGGCTACGGGGGCAATCAGCCCCAGCATTTT.